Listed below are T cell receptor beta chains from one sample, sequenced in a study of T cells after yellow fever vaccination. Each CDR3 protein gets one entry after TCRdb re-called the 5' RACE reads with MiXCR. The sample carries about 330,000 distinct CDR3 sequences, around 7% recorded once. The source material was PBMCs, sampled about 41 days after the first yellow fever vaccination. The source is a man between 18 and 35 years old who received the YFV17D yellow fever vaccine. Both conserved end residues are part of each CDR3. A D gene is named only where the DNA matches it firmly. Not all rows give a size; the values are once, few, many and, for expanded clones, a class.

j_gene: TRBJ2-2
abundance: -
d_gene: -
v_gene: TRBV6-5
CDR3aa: CASSHWGTNTGELFF
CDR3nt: TGTGCCAGCAGTCACTGGGGTACGAACACCGGGGAGCTGTTTTTT

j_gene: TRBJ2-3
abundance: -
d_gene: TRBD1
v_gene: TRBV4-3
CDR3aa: CASSKDRAKDTQYF
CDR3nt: TGCGCCAGCAGCAAGGACAGGGCCAAAGATACGCAGTATTTT

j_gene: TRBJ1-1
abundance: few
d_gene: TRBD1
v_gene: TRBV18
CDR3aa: CASSPPSTGVAEAFF
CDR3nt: TGTGCCAGCTCACCACCAAGTACAGGGGTCGCTGAAGCTTTCTTT

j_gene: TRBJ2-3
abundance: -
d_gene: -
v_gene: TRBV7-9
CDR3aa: CASSLLGRGTDTQYF
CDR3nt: TGTGCCAGCAGCTTACTTGGTCGAGGCACAGATACGCAGTATTTT

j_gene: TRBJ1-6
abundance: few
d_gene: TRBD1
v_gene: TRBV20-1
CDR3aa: CSATRGTVSPLHF
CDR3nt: TGCAGTGCGACCAGGGGGACGGTGTCACCCCTCCACTTT

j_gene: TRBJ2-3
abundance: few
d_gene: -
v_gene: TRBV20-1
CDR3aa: CSASGGISSTDTQYF
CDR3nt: TGCAGTGCTAGCGGGGGAATTTCTAGCACAGATACGCAGTATTTT

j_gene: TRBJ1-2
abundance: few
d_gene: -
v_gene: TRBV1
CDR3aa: CTSSLQGTLGGYTF
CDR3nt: TGCACCAGCAGCCTGCAGGGAACCCTGGGGGGCTACACCTTC

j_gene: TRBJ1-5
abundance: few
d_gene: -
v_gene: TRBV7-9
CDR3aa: CASSAYDAQPQHF
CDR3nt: TGTGCCAGCAGCGCGTATGACGCTCAGCCCCAGCATTTT

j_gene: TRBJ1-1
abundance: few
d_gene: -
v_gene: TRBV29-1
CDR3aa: CSVWGGSNTEAFF
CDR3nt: TGCAGCGTTTGGGGAGGTTCAAACACTGAAGCTTTCTTT

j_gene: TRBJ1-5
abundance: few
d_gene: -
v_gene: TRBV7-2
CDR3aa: CASSFPGPEPQHF
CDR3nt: TGTGCCAGCAGCTTCCCAGGGCCTGAGCCCCAGCATTTT

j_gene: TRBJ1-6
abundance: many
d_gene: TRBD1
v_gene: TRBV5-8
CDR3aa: CASSFGQVYSPLHF
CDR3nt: TGTGCCAGCAGCTTCGGACAGGTCTATTCACCCCTCCACTTT

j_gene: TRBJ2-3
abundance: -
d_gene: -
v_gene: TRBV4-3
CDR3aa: CASSQDDGSTDTQYF
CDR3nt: TGCGCCAGCAGCCAAGATGACGGGAGCACAGATACGCAGTATTTT

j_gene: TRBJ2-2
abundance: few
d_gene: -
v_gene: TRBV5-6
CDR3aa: CASSMGGTNTGELFF
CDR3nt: TGTGCCAGCAGTATGGGGGGAACGAACACCGGGGAGCTGTTTTTT

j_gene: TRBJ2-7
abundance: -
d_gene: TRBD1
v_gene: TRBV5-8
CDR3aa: CASSPRQGVGEQYF
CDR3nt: TGTGCCAGCAGCCCGCGACAGGGGGTAGGGGAGCAGTACTTC

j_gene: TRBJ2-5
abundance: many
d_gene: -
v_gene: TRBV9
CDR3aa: CASSGPGLQETQYF
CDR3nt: TGTGCCAGCAGCGGGCCTGGTCTCCAAGAGACCCAGTACTTC

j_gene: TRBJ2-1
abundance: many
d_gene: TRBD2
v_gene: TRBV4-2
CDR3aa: CASLSGGTTYNEQFF
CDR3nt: TGTGCCAGCTTAAGCGGGGGGACAACCTACAATGAGCAGTTCTTC

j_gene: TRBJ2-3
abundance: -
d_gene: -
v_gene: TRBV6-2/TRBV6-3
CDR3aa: CASSPRRVYTDTQYF
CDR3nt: TGTGCCAGCAGTCCTAGGAGGGTATACACAGATACGCAGTATTTT

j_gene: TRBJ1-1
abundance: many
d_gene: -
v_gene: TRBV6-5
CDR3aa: CASSYNTGTEAFF
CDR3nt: TGTGCCAGCAGTTACAACACAGGGACTGAAGCTTTCTTT

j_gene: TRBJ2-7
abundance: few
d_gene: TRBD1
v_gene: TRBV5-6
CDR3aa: CASSLVGTGAYEQYF
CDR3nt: TGTGCCAGCAGCTTGGTGGGGACAGGGGCCTACGAGCAGTACTTC

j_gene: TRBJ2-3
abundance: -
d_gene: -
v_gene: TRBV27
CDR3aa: CASSLLGGEADTQYF
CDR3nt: TGTGCCAGCAGTTTATTAGGCGGGGAAGCAGATACGCAGTATTTT

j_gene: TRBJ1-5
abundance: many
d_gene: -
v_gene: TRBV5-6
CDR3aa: CASSLGAGTSNQPQHF
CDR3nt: TGTGCCAGCAGCTTGGGTGCAGGAACCAGCAATCAGCCCCAGCATTTT

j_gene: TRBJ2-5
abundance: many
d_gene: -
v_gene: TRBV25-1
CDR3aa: CASREGTETQYF
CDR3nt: TGTGCCAGCAGAGAGGGGACTGAGACCCAGTACTTC

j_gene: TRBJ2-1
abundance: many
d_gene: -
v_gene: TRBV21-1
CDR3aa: CARGIGLTLGQFF
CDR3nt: TGTGCCAGGGGGATAGGGCTAACCCTAGGGCAGTTCTTC

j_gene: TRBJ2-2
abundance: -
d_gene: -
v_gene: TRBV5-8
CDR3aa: CASSFRAPDTGELFF
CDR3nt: TGTGCCAGCAGCTTCCGGGCCCCAGACACCGGGGAGCTGTTTTTT

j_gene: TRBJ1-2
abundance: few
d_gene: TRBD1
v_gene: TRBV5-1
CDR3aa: CASSIDLNRDRLDVSYGYTF
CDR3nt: TGCGCCAGCAGCATCGACCTCAATCGGGACAGGTTGGACGTGAGCTATGGCTACACCTTC

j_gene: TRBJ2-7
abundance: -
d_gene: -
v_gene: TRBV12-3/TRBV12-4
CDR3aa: CASSSPGAYEQYF
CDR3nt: TGTGCCAGCAGCTCCCCGGGGGCCTACGAGCAGTACTTC

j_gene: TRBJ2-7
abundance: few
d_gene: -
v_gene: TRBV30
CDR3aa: CAWSDLGLYEQYF
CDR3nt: TGTGCCTGGAGTGACTTAGGGCTCTACGAGCAGTACTTC

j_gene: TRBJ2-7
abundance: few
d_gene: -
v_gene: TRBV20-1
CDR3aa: CSASGWDTSSYEQYF
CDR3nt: TGCAGTGCTAGTGGTTGGGACACCAGCTCCTACGAGCAGTACTTC

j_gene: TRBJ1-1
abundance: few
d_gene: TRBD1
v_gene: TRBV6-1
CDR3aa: CASSLKQGWDTEAFF
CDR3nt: TGTGCCAGCAGTCTGAAACAGGGGTGGGACACTGAAGCTTTCTTT

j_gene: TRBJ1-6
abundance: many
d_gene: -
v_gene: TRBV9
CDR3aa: CASSVAGATNSPLHF
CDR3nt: TGTGCCAGCAGCGTAGCAGGGGCAACTAATTCACCCCTCCACTTT

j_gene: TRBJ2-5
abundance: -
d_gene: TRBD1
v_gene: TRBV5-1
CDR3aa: CASSLVPGGQETQYF
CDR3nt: TGCGCCAGCAGCTTGGTGCCAGGGGGCCAAGAGACCCAGTACTTC

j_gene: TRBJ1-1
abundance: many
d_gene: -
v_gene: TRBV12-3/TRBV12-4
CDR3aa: CASTQTGMNTEAFF
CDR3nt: TGTGCCAGCACCCAGACGGGTATGAACACTGAAGCTTTCTTT

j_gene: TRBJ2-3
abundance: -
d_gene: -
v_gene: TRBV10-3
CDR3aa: CAISEPRPSTDTQYF
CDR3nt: TGTGCCATCAGTGAGCCCCGGCCTAGCACAGATACGCAGTATTTT

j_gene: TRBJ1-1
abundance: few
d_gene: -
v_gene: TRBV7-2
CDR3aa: CASSLDSRLEAFF
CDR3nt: TGTGCCAGCAGCTTAGATTCTCGACTTGAAGCTTTCTTT

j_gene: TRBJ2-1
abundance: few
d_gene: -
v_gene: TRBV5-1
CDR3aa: CASSLEGSRFDEQFF
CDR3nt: TGCGCCAGCAGCTTGGAGGGTTCAAGGTTCGATGAGCAGTTCTTC

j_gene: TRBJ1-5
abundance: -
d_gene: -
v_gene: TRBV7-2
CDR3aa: CASSLFDQPQHF
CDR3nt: TGTGCCAGCTCACTTTTTGATCAGCCCCAGCATTTT

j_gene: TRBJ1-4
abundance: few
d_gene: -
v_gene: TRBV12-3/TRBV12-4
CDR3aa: CASSLGPAENEKLFF
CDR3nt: TGTGCCAGCAGTTTGGGGCCAGCCGAGAATGAAAAACTGTTTTTT

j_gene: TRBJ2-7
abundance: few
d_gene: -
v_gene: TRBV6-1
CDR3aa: CASRWIFYEQYF
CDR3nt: TGTGCCAGCAGGTGGATTTTCTACGAGCAGTACTTC